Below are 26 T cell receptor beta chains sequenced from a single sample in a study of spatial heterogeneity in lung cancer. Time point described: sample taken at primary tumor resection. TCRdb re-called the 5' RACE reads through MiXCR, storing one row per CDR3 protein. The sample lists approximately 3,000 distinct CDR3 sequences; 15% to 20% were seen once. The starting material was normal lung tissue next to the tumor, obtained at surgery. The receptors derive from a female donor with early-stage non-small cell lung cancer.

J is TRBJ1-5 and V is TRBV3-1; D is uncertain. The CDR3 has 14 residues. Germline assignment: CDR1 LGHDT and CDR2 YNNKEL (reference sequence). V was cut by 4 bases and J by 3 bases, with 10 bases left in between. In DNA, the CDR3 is TGTGCCAGCAGCCGCGGCATTGCCAATCAGCCCCAGCATTTT. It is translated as CASSRGIANQPQHF.

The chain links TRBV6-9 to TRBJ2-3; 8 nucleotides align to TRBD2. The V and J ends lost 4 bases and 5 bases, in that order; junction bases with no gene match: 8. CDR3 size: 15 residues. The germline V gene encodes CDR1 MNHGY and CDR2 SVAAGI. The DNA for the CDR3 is TGTGCCAGCAGTTCACCTCCGGGGGGGCAAGATACGCAGTATTTT. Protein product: CASSSPPGGQDTQYF.

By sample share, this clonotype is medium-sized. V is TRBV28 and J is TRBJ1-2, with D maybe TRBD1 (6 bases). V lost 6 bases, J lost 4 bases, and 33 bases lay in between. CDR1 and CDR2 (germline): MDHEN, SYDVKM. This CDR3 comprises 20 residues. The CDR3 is CASRGAGPNKPESNFYGYTF. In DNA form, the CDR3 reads TGTGCCAGCAGGGGGGCAGGGCCTAACAAGCCGGAAAGTAACTTCTATGGCTACACCTTC.

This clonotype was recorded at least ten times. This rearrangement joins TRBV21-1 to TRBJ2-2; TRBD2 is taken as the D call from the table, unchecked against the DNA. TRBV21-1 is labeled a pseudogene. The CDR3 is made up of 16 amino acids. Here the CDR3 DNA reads TGTGCCAGCAGCAATAGCGGGAGGGTGGACACCGGGGAGCTGTTTTTT. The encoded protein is CASSNSGRVDTGELFF.

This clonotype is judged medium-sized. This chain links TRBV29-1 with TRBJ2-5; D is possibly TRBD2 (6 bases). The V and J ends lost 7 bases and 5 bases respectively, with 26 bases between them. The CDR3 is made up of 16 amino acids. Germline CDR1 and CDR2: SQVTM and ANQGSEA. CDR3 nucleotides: TGCAGCGCTAGGGGAGAGGACTATCGCTGGGTGGAGACCCAGTACTTC. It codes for CSARGEDYRWVETQYF.

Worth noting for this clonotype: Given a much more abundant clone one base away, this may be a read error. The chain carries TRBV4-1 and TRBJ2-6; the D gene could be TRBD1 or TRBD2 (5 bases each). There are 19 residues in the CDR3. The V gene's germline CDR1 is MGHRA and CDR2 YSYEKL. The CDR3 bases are TGCGCCAACAGCCAAGAACGGGACGGAAGGGCCTCTGGGGCCAACGTCCTGACTTTC. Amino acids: CANSQERDGRASGANVLTF.

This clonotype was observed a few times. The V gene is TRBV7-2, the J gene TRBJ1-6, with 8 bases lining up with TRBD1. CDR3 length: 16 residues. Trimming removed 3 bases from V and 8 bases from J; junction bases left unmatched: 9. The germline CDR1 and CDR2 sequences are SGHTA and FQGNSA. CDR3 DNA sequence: TGTGCCAGCAGCTTCTTTCGGGACAGGTCTCATTCACCCCTCCACTTT. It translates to CASSFFRDRSHSPLHF.

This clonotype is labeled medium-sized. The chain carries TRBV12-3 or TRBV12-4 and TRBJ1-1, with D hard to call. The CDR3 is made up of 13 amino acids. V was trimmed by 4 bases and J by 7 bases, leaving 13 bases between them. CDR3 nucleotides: TGTGCCAGCAGTTCCCCTCCGGTGTTTGAAGCTTTCTTT. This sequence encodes CASSSPPVFEAFF.

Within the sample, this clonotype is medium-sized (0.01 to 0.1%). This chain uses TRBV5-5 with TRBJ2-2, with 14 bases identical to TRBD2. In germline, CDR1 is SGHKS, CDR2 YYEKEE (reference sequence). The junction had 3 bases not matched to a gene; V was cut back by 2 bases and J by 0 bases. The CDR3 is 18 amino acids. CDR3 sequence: CASSFGLAGGPNTGELFF. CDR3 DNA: TGTGCCAGCAGCTTTGGACTAGCGGGAGGCCCGAACACCGGGGAGCTGTTTTTT.

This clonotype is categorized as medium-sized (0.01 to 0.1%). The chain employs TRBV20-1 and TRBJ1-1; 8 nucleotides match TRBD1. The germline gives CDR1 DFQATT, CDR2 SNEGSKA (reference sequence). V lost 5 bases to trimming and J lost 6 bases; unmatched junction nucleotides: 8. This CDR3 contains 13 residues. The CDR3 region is CSAGRQGKAEAFF. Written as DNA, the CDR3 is TGCAGTGCTGGGAGACAGGGGAAGGCTGAAGCTTTCTTT.

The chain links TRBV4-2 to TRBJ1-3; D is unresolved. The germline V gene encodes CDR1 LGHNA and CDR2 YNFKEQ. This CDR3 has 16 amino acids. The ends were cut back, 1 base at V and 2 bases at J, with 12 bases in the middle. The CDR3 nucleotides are TGTGCCAGCAGCCAAGGTCCCGGAGAACCTGGAAACACCATATATTTT. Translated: CASSQGPGEPGNTIYF.

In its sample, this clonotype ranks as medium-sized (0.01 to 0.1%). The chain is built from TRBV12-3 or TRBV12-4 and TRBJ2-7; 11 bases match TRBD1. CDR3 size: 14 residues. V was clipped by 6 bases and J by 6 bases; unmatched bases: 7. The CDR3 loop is CASRPGQGALEQYF. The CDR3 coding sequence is TGTGCCAGCAGACCTGGACAGGGGGCACTCGAGCAGTACTTC.

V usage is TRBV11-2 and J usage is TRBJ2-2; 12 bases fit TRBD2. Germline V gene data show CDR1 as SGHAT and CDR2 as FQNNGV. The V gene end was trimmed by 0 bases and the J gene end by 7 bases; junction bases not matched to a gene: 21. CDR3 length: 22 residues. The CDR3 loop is CASSLDGRQQVSSGRASGELFF. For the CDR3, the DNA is TGTGCCAGCAGCTTAGATGGGAGACAGCAGGTGTCTAGCGGGAGGGCCAGCGGGGAGCTGTTTTTT.

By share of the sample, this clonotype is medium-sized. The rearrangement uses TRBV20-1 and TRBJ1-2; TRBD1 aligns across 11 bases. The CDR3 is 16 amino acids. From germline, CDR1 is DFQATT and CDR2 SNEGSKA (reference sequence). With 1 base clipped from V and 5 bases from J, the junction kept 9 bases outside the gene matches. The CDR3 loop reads CSARGGQGQGAYGYTF. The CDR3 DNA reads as TGCAGTGCTAGAGGGGGACAAGGACAGGGGGCTTATGGCTACACCTTC.

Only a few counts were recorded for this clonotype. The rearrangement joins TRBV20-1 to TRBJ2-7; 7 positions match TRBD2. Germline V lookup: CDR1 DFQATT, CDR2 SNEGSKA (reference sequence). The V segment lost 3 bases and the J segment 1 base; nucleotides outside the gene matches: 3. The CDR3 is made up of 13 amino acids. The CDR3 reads CSARGGLSYEQYF. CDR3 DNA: TGCAGTGCTAGGGGAGGGCTATCCTACGAGCAGTACTTC.

CDR3 DNA sequence: TGTGCAGGCAACGCGGGGGGCACAGATACGCAGTATTTT. Residues: CAGNAGGTDTQYF. This rearrangement joins TRBV7-2 to TRBJ2-3; 7 bases align to TRBD2. This CDR3 has 13 residues. The germline V gene encodes CDR1 SGHTA and CDR2 FQGNSA.

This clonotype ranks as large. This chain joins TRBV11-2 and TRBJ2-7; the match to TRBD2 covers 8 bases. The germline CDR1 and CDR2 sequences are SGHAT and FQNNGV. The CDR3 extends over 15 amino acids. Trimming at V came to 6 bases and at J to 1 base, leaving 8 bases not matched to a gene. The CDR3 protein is CASSSYGTSSYEQYF. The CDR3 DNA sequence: TGTGCCAGCAGTAGCTACGGGACTAGTTCCTACGAGCAGTACTTC.

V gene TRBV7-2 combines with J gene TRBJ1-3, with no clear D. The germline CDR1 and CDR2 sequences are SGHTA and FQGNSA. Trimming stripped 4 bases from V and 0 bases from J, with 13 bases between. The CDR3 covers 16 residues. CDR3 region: CASSSNPPGSGNTIYF. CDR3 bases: TGTGCCAGCAGCTCAAACCCTCCTGGCTCTGGAAACACCATATATTTT.

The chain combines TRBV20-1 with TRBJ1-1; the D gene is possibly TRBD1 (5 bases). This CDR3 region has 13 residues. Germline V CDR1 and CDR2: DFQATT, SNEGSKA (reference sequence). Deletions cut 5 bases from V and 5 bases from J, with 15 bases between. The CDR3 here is CSAPVTGVTEAFF. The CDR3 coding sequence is TGCAGTGCTCCCGTAACGGGGGTAACTGAAGCTTTCTTT.

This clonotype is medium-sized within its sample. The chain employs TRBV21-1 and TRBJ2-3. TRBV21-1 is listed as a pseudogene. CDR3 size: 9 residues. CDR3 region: CATRDTQYF. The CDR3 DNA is TGTGCCACCAGGGATACGCAGTATTTT.

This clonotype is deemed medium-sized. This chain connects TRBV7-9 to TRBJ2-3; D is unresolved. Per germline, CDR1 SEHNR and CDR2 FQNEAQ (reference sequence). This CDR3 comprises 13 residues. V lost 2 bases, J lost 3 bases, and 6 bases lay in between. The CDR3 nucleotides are TGTGCCAGCAGCTTAATAGCAACAGATACGCAGTATTTT. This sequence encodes CASSLIATDTQYF.

The CDR3 DNA is TGTGCCAGCTCCGGACAGCCGGAACAGCCCCAGCATTTT. Translated, it gives CASSGQPEQPQHF. This sequence joins TRBV19 and TRBJ1-5; possibly TRBD1 for D (6 bases). The CDR3 contains 13 residues. Germline CDR1 is LNHDA and CDR2 is SQIVND (reference sequence). With 9 bases removed from V and 7 bases from J, the gap between germline ends came to 16 bases.

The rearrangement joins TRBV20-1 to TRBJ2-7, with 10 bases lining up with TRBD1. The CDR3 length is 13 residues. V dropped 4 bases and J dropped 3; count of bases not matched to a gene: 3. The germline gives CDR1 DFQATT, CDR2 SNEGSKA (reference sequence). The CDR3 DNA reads TGCAGTGCTACTGGGACAGGGGTCTACGAGCAGTACTTC. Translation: CSATGTGVYEQYF.

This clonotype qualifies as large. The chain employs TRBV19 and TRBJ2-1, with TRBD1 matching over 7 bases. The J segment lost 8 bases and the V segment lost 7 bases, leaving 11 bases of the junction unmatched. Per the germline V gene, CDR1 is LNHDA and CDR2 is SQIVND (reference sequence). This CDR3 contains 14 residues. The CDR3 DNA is TGTGCCAGTACCCCCAGGGGGAGTGACGATGAGCAGTTCTTC. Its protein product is CASTPRGSDDEQFF.

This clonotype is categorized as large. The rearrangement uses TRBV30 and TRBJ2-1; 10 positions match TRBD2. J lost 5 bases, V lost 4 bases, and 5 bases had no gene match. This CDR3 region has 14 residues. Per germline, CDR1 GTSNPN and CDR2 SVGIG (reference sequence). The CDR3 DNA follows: TGTGCCTGGACCGGACTAGCGGATAACAATGAGCAGTTCTTC. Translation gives CAWTGLADNNEQFF.

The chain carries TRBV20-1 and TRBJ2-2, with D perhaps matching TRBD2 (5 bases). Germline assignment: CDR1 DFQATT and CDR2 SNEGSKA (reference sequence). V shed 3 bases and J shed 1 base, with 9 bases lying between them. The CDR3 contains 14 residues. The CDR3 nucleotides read TGCAGTGCTAGTCTCGGGGTGAACACCGGGGAGCTGTTTTTT. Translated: CSASLGVNTGELFF.